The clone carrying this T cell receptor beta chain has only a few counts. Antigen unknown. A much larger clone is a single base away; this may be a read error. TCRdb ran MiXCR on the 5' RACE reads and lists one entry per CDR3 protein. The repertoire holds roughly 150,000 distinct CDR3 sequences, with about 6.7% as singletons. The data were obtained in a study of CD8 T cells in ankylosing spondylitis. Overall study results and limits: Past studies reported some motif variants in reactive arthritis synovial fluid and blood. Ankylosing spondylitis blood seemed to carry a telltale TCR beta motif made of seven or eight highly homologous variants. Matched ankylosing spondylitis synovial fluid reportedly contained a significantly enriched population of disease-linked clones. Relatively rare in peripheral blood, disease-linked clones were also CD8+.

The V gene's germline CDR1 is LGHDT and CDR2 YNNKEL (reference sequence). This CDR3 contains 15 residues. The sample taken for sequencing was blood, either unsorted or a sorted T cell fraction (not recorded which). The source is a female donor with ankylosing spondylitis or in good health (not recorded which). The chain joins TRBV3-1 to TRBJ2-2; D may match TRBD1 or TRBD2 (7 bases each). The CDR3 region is CASCQVQGGAGELFF. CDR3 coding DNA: TGTGCCAGCTGCCAAGTTCAGGGGGGGGCCGGGGAGCTGTTTTTT. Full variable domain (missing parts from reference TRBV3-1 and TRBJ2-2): DTAVSQTPKYLVTQMGNDKSIKCEQNLGHDTMYWYKQDSKKFLKIMFSYNNKELIINETVPNRFSPKSPDKAHLNLHINSLELGDSAVYFCASCQVQGGAGELFFGEGSRLTVL.